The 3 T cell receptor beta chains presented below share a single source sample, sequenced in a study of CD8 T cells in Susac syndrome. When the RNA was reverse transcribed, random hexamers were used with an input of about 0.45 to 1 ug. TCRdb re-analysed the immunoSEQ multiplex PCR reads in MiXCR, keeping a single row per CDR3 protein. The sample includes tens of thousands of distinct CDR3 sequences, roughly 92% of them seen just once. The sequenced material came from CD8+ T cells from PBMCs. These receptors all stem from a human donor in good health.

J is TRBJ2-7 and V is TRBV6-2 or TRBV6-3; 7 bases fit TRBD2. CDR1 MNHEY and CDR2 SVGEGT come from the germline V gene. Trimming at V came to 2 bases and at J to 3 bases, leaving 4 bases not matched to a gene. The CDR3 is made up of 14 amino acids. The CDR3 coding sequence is TGTGCCAGCAGTTACCAGGGCGGGGGCTACGAGCAGTACTTC. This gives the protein CASSYQGGGYEQYF.

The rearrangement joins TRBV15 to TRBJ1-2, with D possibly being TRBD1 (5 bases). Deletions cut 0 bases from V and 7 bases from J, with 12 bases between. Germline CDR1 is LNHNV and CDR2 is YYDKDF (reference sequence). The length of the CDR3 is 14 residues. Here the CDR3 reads CATSRDRVRRGYTF. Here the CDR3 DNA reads TGTGCCACCAGCAGAGACAGGGTTCGACGTGGCTACACCTTC.

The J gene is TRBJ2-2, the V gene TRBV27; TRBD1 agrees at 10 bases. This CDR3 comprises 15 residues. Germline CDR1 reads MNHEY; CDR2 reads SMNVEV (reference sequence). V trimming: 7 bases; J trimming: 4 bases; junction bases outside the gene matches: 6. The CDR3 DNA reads TGTGCCAGCATGGCCGGGACAGGGGTCACCGGGGAGCTGTTTTTT. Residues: CASMAGTGVTGELFF.